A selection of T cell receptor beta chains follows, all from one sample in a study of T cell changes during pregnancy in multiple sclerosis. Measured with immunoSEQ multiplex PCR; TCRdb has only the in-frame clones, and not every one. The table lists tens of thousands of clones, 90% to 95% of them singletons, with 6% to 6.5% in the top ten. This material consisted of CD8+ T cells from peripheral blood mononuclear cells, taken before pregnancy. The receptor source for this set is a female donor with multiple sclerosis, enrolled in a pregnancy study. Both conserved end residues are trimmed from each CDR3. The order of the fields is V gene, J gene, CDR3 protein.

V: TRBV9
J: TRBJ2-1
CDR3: ASSVGGQGAKGEQF

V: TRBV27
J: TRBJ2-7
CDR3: ASSSLGYEQY

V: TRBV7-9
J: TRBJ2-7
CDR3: ASSLASGSSYEQY

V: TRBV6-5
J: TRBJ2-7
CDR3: ASSQTGLYEQY

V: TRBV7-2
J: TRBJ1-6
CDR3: ASSLGVREQNSPLH

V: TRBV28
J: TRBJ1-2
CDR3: ASSLFRVYGYT

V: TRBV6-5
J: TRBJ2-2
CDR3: ASSSRSLNTGELF

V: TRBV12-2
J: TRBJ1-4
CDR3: ASRLGTG

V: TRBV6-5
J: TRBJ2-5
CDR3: ASSRDYHQETQY

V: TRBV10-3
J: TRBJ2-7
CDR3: AISGEVAGPPYEQY

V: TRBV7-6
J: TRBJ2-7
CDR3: ASSFAGNEQY

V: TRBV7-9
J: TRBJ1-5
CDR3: ASSLTGDQPQH

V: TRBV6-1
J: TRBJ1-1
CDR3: ASSEAGLTEAF

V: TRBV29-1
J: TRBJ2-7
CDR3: SVGQKTGSNEQY

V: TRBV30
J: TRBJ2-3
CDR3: AWSPGQGISDTQY

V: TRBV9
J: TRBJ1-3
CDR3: ASSPRLRTGTGNTIY

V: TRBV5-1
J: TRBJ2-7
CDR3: ASSLGDRIYEQY

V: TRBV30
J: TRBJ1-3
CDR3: AWRKTEPGNTIY

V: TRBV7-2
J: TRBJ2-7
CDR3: ASSSGRSGDLEEQY

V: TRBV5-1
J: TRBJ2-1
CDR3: ASSLGLAGNEQF

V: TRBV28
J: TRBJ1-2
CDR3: ASSSEPWDTNYGYT

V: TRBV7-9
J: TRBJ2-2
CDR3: ASSSTSVSNTGELF

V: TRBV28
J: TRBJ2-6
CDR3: ASSPPGLAGGPGANVLT

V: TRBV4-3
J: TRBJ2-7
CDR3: ASSQTQGTYEQY

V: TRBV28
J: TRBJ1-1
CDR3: ASSFQGLNTEAF

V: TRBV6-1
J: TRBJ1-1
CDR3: ASNRAGEGTEAF

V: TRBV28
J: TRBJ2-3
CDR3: ASSFLIKTSGSTDTQY

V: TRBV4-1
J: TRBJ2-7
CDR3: ASSQDGASAVSYEQY

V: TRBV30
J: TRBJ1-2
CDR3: AWSTGGADGYT

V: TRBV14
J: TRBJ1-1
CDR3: ASSQFVNTEAF

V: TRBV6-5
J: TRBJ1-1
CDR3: ASSLALNTEAF

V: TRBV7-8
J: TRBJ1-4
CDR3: ASSLFRGLSNEKLF

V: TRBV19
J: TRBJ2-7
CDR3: ASSTRQGRYEQY

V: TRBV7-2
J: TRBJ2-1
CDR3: ASSPLGLAGEYNEQF

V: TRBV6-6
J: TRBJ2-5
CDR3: ASSYDSQVTQY

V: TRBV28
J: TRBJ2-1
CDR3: ASSKIGLAGYNEQF

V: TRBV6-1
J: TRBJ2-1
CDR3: ASTKVAGRNEQF

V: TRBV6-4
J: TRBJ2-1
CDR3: ASSDSWTVSYNEQF

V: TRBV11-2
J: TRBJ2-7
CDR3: ASSLTAGHEQY

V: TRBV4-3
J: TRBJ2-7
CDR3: ASSQDGLGREPLGEQY

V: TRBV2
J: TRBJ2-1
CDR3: ARTHSSYNEQF

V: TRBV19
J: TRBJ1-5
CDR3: ASSIGGQEPQH

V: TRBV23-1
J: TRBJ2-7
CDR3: ASSPAPGQGIEQY

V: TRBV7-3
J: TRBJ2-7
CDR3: ASGAGAGYEQY

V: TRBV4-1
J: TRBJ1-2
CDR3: ASSQEQGLYGYT

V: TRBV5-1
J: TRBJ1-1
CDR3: ASSLVGRVGREAF

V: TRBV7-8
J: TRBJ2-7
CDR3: ASSFADTTSGYYEQY

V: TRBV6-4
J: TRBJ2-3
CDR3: ASSRTSGSVDTQY

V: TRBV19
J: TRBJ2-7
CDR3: ASSIWLDSYEQY

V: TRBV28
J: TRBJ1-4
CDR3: ASSGVLVEKLF

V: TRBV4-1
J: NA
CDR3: ASSQIYEQY